This record covers a single TCR beta chain. This sample is drawn from a study of T cell responses to AZD1222 COVID-19 vaccine. Study at large: Second doses at about 4 or about 12 weeks were pooled.

Sequencing was performed with immunoSEQ multiplex PCR; in TCRdb, only in-frame clones are kept and a portion is missing. The sample lists some 84,000 clones; roughly 85% were seen once. CDR1 is SGHNT, CDR2 YENEEA, per germline. The CDR3 has 17 residues. Trimming left V 0 bases short and J 2 bases short, with 15 bases between. The material sequenced was peripheral blood, taken on day 0 of AZD1222 vaccination. The gene calls are TRBV11-3 and TRBJ2-3; D may correspond to TRBD1 or TRBD2 (7 bases each). This clonotype originated in an adult in good health. CDR3 region: CASSLDGTAGFTDTQYF. CDR3 DNA sequence: TGTGCCAGCAGCTTAGACGGGACAGCGGGGTTCACAGATACGCAGTATTTT.